This paragraph reports one TCR beta chain. Its target is not known. This specimen belongs to a study of cytomegalovirus exposure and HLA in healthy donors. General observations from the study: Subsequent analysis of the approximately 110 validation repertoires found a tendency for first-cohort TCR clusters to co-occur. In vitro confirmation showed three CMV-associated chains to be CMV antigen specific. Overall, approximately 150 TCR beta chains were annotated as cytomegalovirus-associated. There were some public TCRs occurring in many donors, but most TCR sequences were rare.

Profiled with immunoSEQ multiplex PCR; TCRdb holds only in-frame clones, not every one. The sample lists about 98,000 clones; roughly 90% were seen once. Sequenced: PBMCs. This sequence originates from a man between 18 and 35 years old in good health and CMV-seropositive.

CDR3 protein: CASSQLAGGYNEQFF. In nucleotides, the CDR3 is TGTGCCAGTAGTCAACTAGCGGGAGGCTACAATGAGCAGTTCTTC. The chain employs TRBV19 and TRBJ2-1; 12 bases fit TRBD2. Per the germline V gene, CDR1 is LNHDA and CDR2 is SQIVND (reference sequence). V shed 5 bases and J 3 bases; nucleotides not matched to a gene: 2. The CDR3 is 15 amino acids.